Presented here are 18 T cell receptor beta chains from one specimen sequenced in a study of T cells expressing NK-cell markers (dated by TCRdb to 2018 to 2021). Receptors were amplified or captured by 5' RACE. The run used an Illumina HiSeq 2000. The reads were reprocessed in TCRdb, with one entry per CDR3 protein sequence and no accompanying DNA. The sample table gives roughly 450,000 distinct CDR3 sequences. The ten largest clones add up to approximately 1.5% of the sample. The specimen sequenced was blood T cells: a sorted CD56 or NKG2C T cell subset, CD4+ or CD8+ T cells, or bulk PBMC T cells (not recorded which). These receptors were obtained from a woman aged 50 to 60 in good health. Donor details come from another sample of the same person, matched by shared clones.

The chain couples TRBV20-1 to TRBJ1-5; the D gene TCRdb calls, TRBD1, cannot be checked with no DNA. The CDR3 spans 15 residues. Germline V lookup: CDR1 DFQATT, CDR2 SNEGSKA (reference sequence). The CDR3 here is CSARDRQGSAQPQHF.

The chain joins TRBV7-3 to TRBJ2-1; the D gene TCRdb calls, TRBD2, cannot be checked with no DNA. The CDR3 contains 16 residues. Germline CDR1 SGHTA, CDR2 FQGTGA. The CDR3: CASSSWTSGADNEQFF.

The CDR3 loop reads CSASSGQGPNEKLFF. The chain links TRBV20-1 to TRBJ1-4; the D call of TRBD1 rests on TCRdb alone, since no DNA is present to check it. There are 15 residues in the CDR3. Germline V gives CDR1 DFQATT, CDR2 SNEGSKA (reference sequence).

The V and J genes are TRBV29-1 and TRBJ2-1; with no DNA, the TCRdb D assignment of TRBD2 cannot be verified. Germline lookup yields CDR1 SQVTM and CDR2 ANQGSEA. The CDR3 length is 14 residues. The CDR3 protein is CSVSRAGGNNEQFF.

The V call is TRBV29-1, the J call TRBJ2-3; the D gene TCRdb calls, TRBD1, cannot be checked with no DNA. CDR1 SQVTM and CDR2 ANQGSEA come from the germline V gene. This CDR3 is built from 11 residues. The CDR3 protein is CSATGVDTQYF.

J is TRBJ1-1 and V is TRBV2. The CDR3 contains 12 residues. Per germline, CDR1 SNHLY and CDR2 FYNNEI. CDR3 loop: CASRQPNTEAFF.

The chain recombines TRBV14 with TRBJ2-7; the TRBD1 assignment by TCRdb is unverifiable without DNA. Germline V lookup: CDR1 SGHDN, CDR2 FVKESK. This CDR3 comprises 14 residues. The CDR3 here is CASSPLGGRNEQYF. Variable domain in full (rest from reference TRBV14 and TRBJ2-7): EAGVTQFPSHSVIEKGQTVTLRCDPISGHDNLYWYRRVMGKEIKFLLHFVKESKQDESGMPNNRFLAERTGGTYSTLKVQPAELEDSGVYFCASSPLGGRNEQYFGPGTRLTVT.

V usage is TRBV20-1 and J usage is TRBJ1-4; with no DNA, the TCRdb D assignment of TRBD1 cannot be verified. The CDR3 is made up of 15 amino acids. Per germline, CDR1 DFQATT and CDR2 SNEGSKA (reference sequence). CDR3 sequence: CSGARGGPSSEKLFF.

The genes are TRBV5-1 and TRBJ2-3; TCRdb names TRBD2, which stays unverified in the absence of DNA. Per the germline V gene, CDR1 is SGHRS and CDR2 is YFSETQ. The CDR3 sequence is 16 residues long. CDR3 residues: CASSPTSSPSPDTQYF.

The rearrangement joins TRBV29-1 to TRBJ1-2. CDR3 length equals 12 residues. Germline V CDR1 and CDR2: SQVTM, ANQGSEA. CDR3 residues: CSVETLNYGYTF. Together with reference TRBV29-1 and TRBJ1-2, the CDR3 gives the full variable domain: SAVISQKPSRDICQRGTSLTIQCQVDSQVTMMFWYRQQPGQSLTLIATANQGSEATYESGFVIDKFPISRPNLTFSTLTVSNMSPEDSSIYLCSVETLNYGYTFGSGTRLTVV.

The gene calls are TRBV4-1 and TRBJ2-1; the D call of TRBD2 rests on TCRdb alone, since no DNA is present to check it. The V gene's germline CDR1 is MGHRA and CDR2 YSYEKL. This CDR3 spans 17 amino acids. Here the CDR3 reads CASSQDSGSGSYNEQFF.

The chain carries TRBV7-8 and TRBJ1-1. Germline CDR1 is SGHVS and CDR2 is FQNEAQ. The CDR3 loop spans 19 amino acids. The CDR3 loop reads CASSFLWPPRGAMYTEAFF.

The rearrangement uses TRBV21-1 and TRBJ1-3. TRBV21-1 is reported as a pseudogene. This CDR3 is 14 amino acids long. The chain's CDR3 is CASSKVDSGNTIYF.

The CDR3 region is CASSSETGGTDTQYF. V is TRBV5-5 and J is TRBJ2-3; TCRdb's D call of TRBD1 is untestable without DNA. CDR1 is SGHKS and CDR2 is YYEKEE in the germline V gene (reference sequence). The CDR3 is 15 residues long. The complete variable domain, with remaining parts taken from reference TRBV5-5 and TRBJ2-3, reads DAGVTQSPTHLIKTRGQQVTLRCSPISGHKSVSWYQQVLGQGPQFIFQYYEKEERGRGNFPDRFSARQFPNYSSELNVNALLLGDSALYLCASSSETGGTDTQYFGPGTRLTVL.

V gene TRBV6-6 combines with J gene TRBJ2-2; the D call of TRBD2 rests on TCRdb alone, since no DNA is present to check it. The length of the CDR3 is 15 residues. Germline CDR1 is MNHNY and CDR2 is SVGAGI (reference sequence). CDR3 region: CASTGGWGNTGELFF.

The J gene is TRBJ2-3, the V gene TRBV7-9; TCRdb gives TRBD2 as the D gene, but with no DNA this cannot be confirmed. The CDR3 runs to 14 residues. Germline CDR1 and CDR2: SEHNR and FQNEAQ (reference sequence). CDR3: CAGGWLDSTDTQYF.

The chain joins TRBV6-6 to TRBJ1-2. The germline gives CDR1 MNHNY, CDR2 SVGAGI (reference sequence). The CDR3 consists of 13 residues. The CDR3 protein is CASSRTAWWGYTF.

V and J are TRBV5-1 and TRBJ1-1. From germline, CDR1 is SGHRS and CDR2 YFSETQ. The CDR3 runs 14 residues. CDR3: CASSLPTENTEAFF. The full variable domain, its missing parts supplied by reference TRBV5-1 and TRBJ1-1, is KAGVTQTPRYLIKTRGQQVTLSCSPISGHRSVSWYQQTPGQGLQFLFEYFSETQRNKGNFPGRFSGRQFSNSRSEMNVSTLELGDSALYLCASSLPTENTEAFFGQGTRLTVV.